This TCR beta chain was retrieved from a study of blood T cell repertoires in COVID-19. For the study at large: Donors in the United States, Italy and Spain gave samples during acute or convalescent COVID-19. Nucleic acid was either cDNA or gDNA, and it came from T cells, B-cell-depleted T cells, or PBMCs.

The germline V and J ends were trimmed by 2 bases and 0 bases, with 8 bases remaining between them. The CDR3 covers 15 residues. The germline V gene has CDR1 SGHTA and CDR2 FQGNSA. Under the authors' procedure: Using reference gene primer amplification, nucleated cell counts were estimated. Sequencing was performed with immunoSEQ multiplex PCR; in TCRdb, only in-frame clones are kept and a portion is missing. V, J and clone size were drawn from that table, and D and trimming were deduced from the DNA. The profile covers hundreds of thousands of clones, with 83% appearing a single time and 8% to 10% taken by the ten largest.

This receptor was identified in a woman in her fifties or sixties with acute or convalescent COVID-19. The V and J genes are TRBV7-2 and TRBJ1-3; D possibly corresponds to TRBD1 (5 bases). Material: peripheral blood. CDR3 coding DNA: TGTGCCAGCAGCTTAAGGCAGGGCTCTGGAAACACCATATATTTT. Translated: CASSLRQGSGNTIYF. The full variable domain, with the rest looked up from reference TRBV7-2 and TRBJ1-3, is GAGVSQSPSNKVTEKGKDVELRCDPISGHTALYWYRQSLGQGLEFLIYFQGNSAPDKSGLPSDRFSAERTGGSVSTLTIQRTQQEDSAVYLCASSLRQGSGNTIYFGEGSWLTVV.